Below, 21 T cell receptor beta chains from the same sample are listed, as sequenced in a study of patients and donors after allogeneic stem cell transplantation. MiXCR was run by TCRdb on the RT-PCR reads, yielding one entry per CDR3 protein. The repertoire includes around 240,000 distinct CDR3 sequences, roughly an eighth of them detected once, and 11% sits in the top ten. The sequencing sample was made of blood, either unsorted or a sorted T cell fraction (not recorded which). The receptors were sampled from a human donor who was either an allogeneic HSCT recipient or a stem cell or donor lymphocyte infusion donor (not recorded which). It is not recorded whose cells these are; they may come from a transplant donor.

This clonotype was seen many times. The chain is built from TRBV7-2 and TRBJ2-2; no clear D. V was pared by 5 bases and J by 6 bases, with 13 bases between. The CDR3 extends over 14 amino acids. CDR1 is SGHTA and CDR2 is FQGNSA in the germline V gene. DNA for the CDR3: TGTGCCAGCAGCCTAGAGATAAGCCCCGGGGAGCTGTTTTTT. Translation: CASSLEISPGELFF.

The chain links TRBV15 to TRBJ2-3, with a possible D match to TRBD2 (6 bases). V lost 11 bases and J 4 bases, leaving 16 bases between the germline ends. The V gene's germline CDR1 is LNHNV and CDR2 YYDKDF (reference sequence). This CDR3 comprises 13 residues. As DNA, the CDR3 is TGTGCCGCGGGGACGCCTAGCGCAGATACGCAGTATTTT. It specifies CAAGTPSADTQYF.

This clonotype came up a few times. This rearrangement joins TRBV20-1 to TRBJ1-6, with 10 positions matching TRBD1. Germline CDR1 is DFQATT and CDR2 is SNEGSKA (reference sequence). The junction had 6 bases not matched to a gene; V was cut back by 4 bases and J by 9 bases. CDR3 size: 14 residues. The CDR3 coding sequence is TGCAGTGCTACCCGGGACAGGGGAAGTTCACCCCTCCACTTT. Protein product: CSATRDRGSSPLHF.

V usage is TRBV18 and J usage is TRBJ2-3; D is unclear. The length of the CDR3 is 17 residues. The V end lost 0 bases, the J end lost 4 bases, and 17 bases lay between the germline ends. From germline, CDR1 is KGHSH and CDR2 LQKENI. The CDR3 loop reads CASSPPVKPGAPDTQYF. CDR3 DNA: TGTGCCAGCTCACCACCGGTCAAGCCCGGCGCTCCAGATACGCAGTATTTT.

This clonotype was found a few times. The chain links TRBV20-1 to TRBJ1-5; D call uncertain. Looked up from germline, CDR1 is DFQATT and CDR2 is SNEGSKA (reference sequence). This CDR3 spans 13 amino acids. Trimming pared 3 bases from V and 0 bases from J, leaving 6 bases between. DNA for the CDR3: TGCAGTGCTAGGGGGATTAGCAATCAGCCCCAGCATTTT. It specifies CSARGISNQPQHF.

There are a few counts of this clonotype. The chain combines TRBV6-2 or TRBV6-3 with TRBJ1-2, with TRBD1 as a possible D gene (5 bases). CDR1 is MNHEY, CDR2 SVGEGT, per germline. The CDR3 has 14 residues. V was cut by 7 bases and J by 4 bases, with 16 bases left in between. Here the CDR3 DNA reads TGTGCCAGCACCCTTACCGGGACCTCCTATGGCTACACCTTC. Its translation is CASTLTGTSYGYTF.

This clonotype was seen repeatedly, ten times or more. This chain joins TRBV12-3 or TRBV12-4 and TRBJ1-5; 7 bases are a match to TRBD1. This CDR3 contains 15 residues. Germline trimming cut 6 bases from V and 0 bases from J; bases unmatched to any gene: 5. The CDR3 region has the DNA TGTGCCAGCAGCCTGACAGGGAATAGCAATCAGCCCCAGCATTTT. As protein: CASSLTGNSNQPQHF.

This clonotype was found many times. The junction departs from germline at one end; a sequencing error may be responsible. V gene TRBV11-2 combines with J gene TRBJ2-5, with 11 bases lining up with TRBD2. This CDR3 is built from 14 residues. CDR1 is SGHAT and CDR2 is FQNNGV in the germline V gene. The CDR3 here is CASSLAGGPETQYF. The CDR3, as DNA: TGTGCCAGCAGTTTAGCGGGAGGGCCGGAGACCCAGTACTTC.

This clonotype was seen at least ten times. The chain employs TRBV12-3 or TRBV12-4 and TRBJ2-3; D not certain. The CDR3 is made up of 12 amino acids. V gave up 6 bases and J gave up 5 bases, with 9 bases separating them. CDR3 sequence reads: CASSPLGDTQYF. The CDR3 nucleotides read TGTGCCAGCAGCCCCCTAGGAGATACGCAGTATTTT.

This clonotype was detected a few times. The chain joins TRBV20-1 to TRBJ2-5; D is ambiguous. V lost 2 bases, J lost 5 bases, and 9 bases lay in between. The germline gives CDR1 DFQATT, CDR2 SNEGSKA (reference sequence). The CDR3 is 12 amino acids. In nucleotides, the CDR3 is TGCAGTGCTAGAAGGGTGGGGGAGACCCAGTACTTC. Translation gives CSARRVGETQYF.

For the CDR3, the DNA is TGTGCCAGCAGCCAAGAGGCCCCCGGGACTAGCGGCTGGCAGTTCTTC. Encoded protein: CASSQEAPGTSGWQFF. The chain recombines TRBV3-1 with TRBJ2-1, with 11 bases matching TRBD2. Germline lookup yields CDR1 LGHDT and CDR2 YNNKEL (reference sequence). V trimming: 0 bases; J trimming: 12 bases; junction bases outside the gene matches: 10. CDR3 length: 16 amino acids.

This chain links TRBV7-9 with TRBJ1-1; TRBD1 is a possible D gene (5 bases). The ends were cut back, 4 bases at V and 4 bases at J, with 19 bases in the middle. Looked up from germline, CDR1 is SEHNR and CDR2 is FQNEAQ (reference sequence). The CDR3 runs 16 residues. CDR3 coding DNA: TGTGCCAGCAGCTCTCCACCGGGGGGTCGGAGCACTGAAGCTTTCTTT. It codes for CASSSPPGGRSTEAFF.

This clonotype showed up just a few times. V usage is TRBV9 and J usage is TRBJ2-7; D not resolved. In germline, CDR1 is SGDLS, CDR2 YYNGEE. Trimming left V 1 base short and J 5 bases short, with 10 bases between. This CDR3 region has 13 residues. This CDR3 reads CASSVKENHEQYF. In DNA, the CDR3 is TGTGCCAGCAGCGTAAAGGAGAATCACGAGCAGTACTTC. The whole variable domain, filled in from reference TRBV9 and TRBJ2-7, reads DSGVTQTPKHLITATGQRVTLRCSPRSGDLSVYWYQQSLDQGLQFLIQYYNGEERAKGNILERFSAQQFPDLHSELNLSSLELGDSALYFCASSVKENHEQYFGPGTRLTVT.

The sample holds a few counts of this clonotype. The chain couples TRBV11-2 to TRBJ1-2; possible D gene TRBD1, 6 bases. Trimming removed 5 bases at V and 7 bases at J, with 14 bases between. The CDR3 loop spans 13 amino acids. Germline V gene data show CDR1 as SGHAT and CDR2 as FQNNGV. Here the CDR3 DNA reads TGTGCCAGCAGCACTGGACAGTCCGTTGGCTACACCTTC. Residues: CASSTGQSVGYTF.

This clonotype was counted many times. The V call is TRBV4-2, the J call TRBJ2-5; TRBD2 aligns across 10 bases. With 1 base clipped from V and 2 bases from J, the junction kept 1 base outside the gene matches. Per the germline V gene, CDR1 is LGHNA and CDR2 is YNFKEQ. The CDR3 totals 15 residues. DNA of the CDR3: TGTGCCAGCAGCCAAGGGACTAGCGGACAAGAGACCCAGTACTTC. Translation gives CASSQGTSGQETQYF.

This clonotype was detected many times. CDR3 sequence reads: CASSVDPREFEQFF. The CDR3 DNA reads TGTGCCAGCAGCGTAGATCCGCGGGAGTTTGAGCAGTTCTTC. V is TRBV9 and J is TRBJ2-1; TRBD2 matches 7 bases. V shed 0 bases, J shed 9 bases, and the junction held 6 bases outside the gene matches. CDR1 SGDLS and CDR2 YYNGEE come from the germline V gene. This CDR3 comprises 14 residues.

The sample holds a few counts of this clonotype. The CDR3 sequence is CSASGGGNTEAFF. The CDR3 region has the DNA TGCAGTGCTAGTGGGGGTGGTAACACTGAAGCTTTCTTT. The rearrangement joins TRBV20-1 to TRBJ1-1; D is perhaps TRBD1 (5 bases). Per germline, CDR1 DFQATT and CDR2 SNEGSKA (reference sequence). This CDR3 is 13 amino acids long. Trimming took 3 bases from V and 2 from J, leaving 10 bases between them.

The V call is TRBV11-2, the J call TRBJ2-3, with 12 bases that match TRBD2. V shed 0 bases, J shed 4 bases, and the junction held 8 bases outside the gene matches. The CDR3 is 18 amino acids. CDR1 and CDR2 (germline): SGHAT, FQNNGV. CDR3 bases: TGTGCCAGCAGCTTAGAGGCTCTAGCGGGGGGGCAAGCAGATACGCAGTATTTT. Residues: CASSLEALAGGQADTQYF.

This chain connects TRBV9 to TRBJ2-6, with TRBD1 as a possible D gene (5 bases). Germline values: CDR1 SGDLS, CDR2 YYNGEE. Deletions cut 3 bases from V and 0 bases from J, with 7 bases between. This CDR3 comprises 15 residues. The CDR3 DNA follows: TGTGCCAGCAGCGCGACAGACTCTGGGGCCAACGTCCTGACTTTC. It codes for CASSATDSGANVLTF.

The rearrangement links TRBV11-2 to TRBJ2-3, with 11 nucleotides matching TRBD2. Per the germline V gene, CDR1 is SGHAT and CDR2 is FQNNGV. This CDR3 region has 18 residues. Trimming at V came to 5 bases and at J to 0 bases, leaving 10 bases not matched to a gene. The CDR3 nucleotides read TGTGCCAGCAGCCTATTAAGGACTAGCGGGCCTAGCACAGATACGCAGTATTTT. It yields the protein CASSLLRTSGPSTDTQYF.

This clonotype was counted only a few times. V gene TRBV30 combines with J gene TRBJ1-4; D ambiguous. Trimming cost V 6 bases and J 7 bases, with 18 bases left between them. Germline values: CDR1 GTSNPN, CDR2 SVGIG (reference sequence). This CDR3 comprises 14 residues. This CDR3 is CACTTPWGGEKLFF. The CDR3 nucleotides are TGTGCCTGCACAACCCCCTGGGGAGGTGAAAAACTGTTTTTT.